These 9 T cell receptor beta chains were sequenced from one sample in a study of cytomegalovirus exposure and HLA in healthy donors. The table came from immunoSEQ multiplex PCR; TCRdb's copy has only in-frame clones and leaves some out. This sample has some 150,000 clones; approximately 93% occur once, and the top ten carry around 0.7%. Sequencing was performed on PBMCs. The receptors were gathered from a man younger than 35 in good health and CMV-seronegative.

The chain links TRBV7-9 to TRBJ1-3; D is unresolved. Germline values: CDR1 SEHNR, CDR2 FQNEAQ (reference sequence). The V end lost 5 bases, the J end lost 4 bases, and 9 bases lay between the germline ends. The CDR3 totals 13 residues. For the CDR3, the DNA is TGTGCCAGCAGCCCCAGCGGGGGAAACACCATATATTTT. Translating gives CASSPSGGNTIYF.

The chain combines TRBV7-2 with TRBJ2-4, with D possibly TRBD1 on 5 matching bases. Trimming stripped 6 bases from V and 3 bases from J, with 18 bases between. The CDR3 extends over 16 amino acids. Germline values: CDR1 SGHTA, CDR2 FQGNSA. The CDR3 DNA reads as TGTGCCAGCAGTCCTACCCGACAGCCTAGCAAAAACATTCAGTACTTC. This sequence encodes CASSPTRQPSKNIQYF. The variable domain in full, completed from reference TRBV7-2 and TRBJ2-4, reads GAGVSQSPSNKVTEKGKDVELRCDPISGHTALYWYRQSLGQGLEFLIYFQGNSAPDKSGLPSDRFSAERTGGSVSTLTIQRTQQEDSAVYLCASSPTRQPSKNIQYFGAGTRLSVL.

This clone has a single count. This chain connects TRBV7-8 to TRBJ2-3; 11 nucleotides match TRBD2. Germline loops: CDR1 SGHVS, CDR2 FQNEAQ. The CDR3 loop spans 16 amino acids. The V and J ends lost 2 bases and 2 bases, in that order; junction bases with no gene match: 3. The CDR3 DNA is TGTGCCAGCAGCTTAATAGCGGGGGGGAACACAGATACGCAGTATTTT. Protein sequence: CASSLIAGGNTDTQYF.

V and J are TRBV7-6 and TRBJ1-5; D unclear. V was pared by 2 bases and J by 7 bases, with 9 bases between. The CDR3 length is 13 residues. Germline CDR1 reads SGHVS; CDR2 reads FNYEAQ. The CDR3 DNA sequence: TGTGCCAGCAGCTTATCCCTCGAGCAGCCCCAGCATTTT. It specifies CASSLSLEQPQHF.

The rearrangement uses TRBV19 and TRBJ2-3, with 9 positions matching TRBD2. The CDR3 consists of 14 residues. CDR1 is LNHDA and CDR2 is SQIVND in the germline V gene (reference sequence). The ends lost 4 bases at V and 5 bases at J; junction bases unmatched: 4. CDR3 sequence (DNA): TGTGCCAGTAGTAGCGGGAGGGAGGGAGATACGCAGTATTTT. Encoded protein: CASSSGREGDTQYF.

The V call is TRBV30, the J call TRBJ2-5; the match to TRBD1 covers 10 bases. Trimming took 3 bases from V and 4 from J; bases not matched to a gene: 2. CDR3 length equals 13 residues. Looked up from germline, CDR1 is GTSNPN and CDR2 is SVGIG (reference sequence). CDR3 DNA: TGTGCCTGGAGGGGGACAGGGGTAGAGACCCAGTACTTC. This encodes CAWRGTGVETQYF.

The V call is TRBV7-8, the J call TRBJ1-2; 9 bases line up with TRBD1. The CDR3 spans 16 residues. Germline V gene data show CDR1 as SGHVS and CDR2 as FQNEAQ. Germline trimming cut 5 bases from V and 7 bases from J; bases unmatched to any gene: 14. In DNA form, the CDR3 reads TGTGCCAGCAGCGACCAAACGACAGGGGGAAGTAGTGGCTACACCTTC. Translated, it gives CASSDQTTGGSSGYTF.

This sequence joins TRBV2 and TRBJ2-1; tentatively, D is TRBD1 (6 bases). The V end was cut by 2 bases, the J end by 1 base, with 9 bases between. This CDR3 comprises 15 residues. Germline CDR1 and CDR2: SNHLY and FYNNEI. This CDR3 is CASSEQQGSYNEQFF. The CDR3 region has the DNA TGTGCCAGCAGTGAACAGCAGGGGTCCTACAATGAGCAGTTCTTC.

The CDR3 coding sequence is TGCAGCGTCGTCGAATTTGGACTAGCGGGAGTAAAGGACATTCAGTACTTC. Its protein product is CSVVEFGLAGVKDIQYF. The chain couples TRBV29-1 to TRBJ2-4; 13 nucleotides agree with TRBD2. The V and J ends lost 6 bases and 8 bases, in that order; junction bases with no gene match: 16. The CDR3 extends over 17 amino acids. Germline loops: CDR1 SQVTM, CDR2 ANQGSEA. The full variable domain, rest sourced from reference TRBV29-1 and TRBJ2-4, is SAVISQKPSRDICQRGTSLTIQCQVDSQVTMMFWYRQQPGQSLTLIATANQGSEATYESGFVIDKFPISRPNLTFSTLTVSNMSPEDSSIYLCSVVEFGLAGVKDIQYFGAGTRLSVL.